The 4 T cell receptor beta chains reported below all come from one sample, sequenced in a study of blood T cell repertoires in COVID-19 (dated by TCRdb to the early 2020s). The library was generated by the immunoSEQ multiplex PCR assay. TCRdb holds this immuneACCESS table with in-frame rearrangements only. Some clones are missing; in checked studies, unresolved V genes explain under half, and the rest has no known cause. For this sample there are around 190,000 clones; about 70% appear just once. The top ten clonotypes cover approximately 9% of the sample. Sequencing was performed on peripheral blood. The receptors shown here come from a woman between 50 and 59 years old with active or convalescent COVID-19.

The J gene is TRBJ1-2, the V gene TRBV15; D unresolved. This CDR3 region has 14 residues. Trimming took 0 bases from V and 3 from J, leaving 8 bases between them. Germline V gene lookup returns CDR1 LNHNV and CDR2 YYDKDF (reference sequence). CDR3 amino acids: CATSRDRVDYGYTF. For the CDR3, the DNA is TGTGCCACCAGCAGAGATCGGGTCGACTATGGCTACACCTTC.

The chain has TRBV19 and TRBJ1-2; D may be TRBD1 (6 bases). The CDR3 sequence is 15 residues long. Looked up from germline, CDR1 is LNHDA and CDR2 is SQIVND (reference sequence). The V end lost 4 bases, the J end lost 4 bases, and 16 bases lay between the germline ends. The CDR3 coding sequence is TGTGCCAGTAGTAGAACCGGGACAAGAGCCTATGGCTACACCTTC. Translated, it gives CASSRTGTRAYGYTF.

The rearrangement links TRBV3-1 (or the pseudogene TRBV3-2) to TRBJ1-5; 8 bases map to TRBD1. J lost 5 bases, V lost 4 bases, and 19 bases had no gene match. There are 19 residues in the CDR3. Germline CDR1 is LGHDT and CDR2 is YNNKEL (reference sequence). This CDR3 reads CASSPQTGERGTVYQPQHF. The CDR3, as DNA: TGTGCCAGCAGCCCGCAGACAGGGGAACGGGGTACGGTGTATCAGCCCCAGCATTTT.

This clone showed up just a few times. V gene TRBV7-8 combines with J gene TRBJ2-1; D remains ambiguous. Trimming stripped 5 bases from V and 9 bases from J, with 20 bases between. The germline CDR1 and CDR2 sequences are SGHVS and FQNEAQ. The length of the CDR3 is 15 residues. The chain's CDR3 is CASSPRGAGLTEQFF. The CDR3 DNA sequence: TGTGCCAGCAGCCCTAGAGGTGCTGGCTTGACTGAGCAGTTCTTC.